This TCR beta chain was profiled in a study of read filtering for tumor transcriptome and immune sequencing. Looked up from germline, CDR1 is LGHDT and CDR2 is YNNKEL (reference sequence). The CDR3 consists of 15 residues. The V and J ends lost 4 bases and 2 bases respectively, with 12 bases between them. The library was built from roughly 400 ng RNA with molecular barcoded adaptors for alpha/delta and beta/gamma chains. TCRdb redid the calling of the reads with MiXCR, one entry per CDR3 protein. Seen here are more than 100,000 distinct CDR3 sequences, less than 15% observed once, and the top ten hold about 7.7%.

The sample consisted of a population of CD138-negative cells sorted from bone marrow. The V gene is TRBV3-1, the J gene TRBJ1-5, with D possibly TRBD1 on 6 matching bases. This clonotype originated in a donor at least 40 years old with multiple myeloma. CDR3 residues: CASSRGTLGNQPQHF. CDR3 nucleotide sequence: TGTGCCAGCAGCCGAGGGACATTGGGCAATCAGCCCCAGCATTTT.